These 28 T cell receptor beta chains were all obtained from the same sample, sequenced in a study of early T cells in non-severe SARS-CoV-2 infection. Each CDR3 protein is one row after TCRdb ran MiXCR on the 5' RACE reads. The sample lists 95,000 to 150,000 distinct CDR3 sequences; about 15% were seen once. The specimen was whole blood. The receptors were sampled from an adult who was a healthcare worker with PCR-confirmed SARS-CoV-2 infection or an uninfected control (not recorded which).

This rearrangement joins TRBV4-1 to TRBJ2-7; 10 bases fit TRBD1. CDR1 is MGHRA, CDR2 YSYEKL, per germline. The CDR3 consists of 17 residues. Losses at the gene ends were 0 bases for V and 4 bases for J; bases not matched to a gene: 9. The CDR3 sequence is CASSQDRGTGAKYEQYF. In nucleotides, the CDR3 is TGCGCCAGCAGCCAAGATCGAGGGACAGGGGCGAAATACGAGCAGTACTTC.

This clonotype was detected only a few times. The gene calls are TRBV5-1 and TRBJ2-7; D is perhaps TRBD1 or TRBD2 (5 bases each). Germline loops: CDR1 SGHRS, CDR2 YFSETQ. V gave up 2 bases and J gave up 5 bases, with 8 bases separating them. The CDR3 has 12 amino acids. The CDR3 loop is CASSFGGNEQYF. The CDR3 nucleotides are TGCGCCAGCAGCTTTGGGGGAAACGAGCAGTACTTC. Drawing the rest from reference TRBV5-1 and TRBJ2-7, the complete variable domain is KAGVTQTPRYLIKTRGQQVTLSCSPISGHRSVSWYQQTPGQGLQFLFEYFSETQRNKGNFPGRFSGRQFSNSRSEMNVSTLELGDSALYLCASSFGGNEQYFGPGTRLTVT.

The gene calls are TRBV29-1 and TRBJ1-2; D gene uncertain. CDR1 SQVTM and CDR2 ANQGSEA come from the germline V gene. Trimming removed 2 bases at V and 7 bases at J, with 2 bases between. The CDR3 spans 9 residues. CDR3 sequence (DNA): TGCAGCGTTGAAAGTGGCTACACCTTC. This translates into CSVESGYTF.

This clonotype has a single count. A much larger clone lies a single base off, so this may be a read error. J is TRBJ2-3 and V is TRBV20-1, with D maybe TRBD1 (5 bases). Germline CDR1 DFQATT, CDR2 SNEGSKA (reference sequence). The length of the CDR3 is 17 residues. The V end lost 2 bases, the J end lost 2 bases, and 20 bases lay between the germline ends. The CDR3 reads CSARPVWAGSSTDTQYF. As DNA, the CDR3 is TGCAGTGCTAGACCGGTCTGGGCAGGGTCGTCCACAGATACGCAGTATTTT.

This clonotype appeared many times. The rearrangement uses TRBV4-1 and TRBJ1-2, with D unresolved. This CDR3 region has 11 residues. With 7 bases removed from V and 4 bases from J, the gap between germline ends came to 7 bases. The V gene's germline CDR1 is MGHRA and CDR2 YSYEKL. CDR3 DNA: TGCGCCAGCACGGAGGGCTATGGCTACACCTTC. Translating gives CASTEGYGYTF.

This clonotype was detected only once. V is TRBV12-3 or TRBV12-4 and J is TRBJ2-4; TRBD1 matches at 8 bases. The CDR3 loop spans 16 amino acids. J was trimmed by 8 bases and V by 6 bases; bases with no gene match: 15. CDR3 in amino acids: CASSPLPRTGNDIQYF. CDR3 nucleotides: TGTGCCAGCAGCCCCCTGCCTCGGACAGGGAATGACATTCAGTACTTC.

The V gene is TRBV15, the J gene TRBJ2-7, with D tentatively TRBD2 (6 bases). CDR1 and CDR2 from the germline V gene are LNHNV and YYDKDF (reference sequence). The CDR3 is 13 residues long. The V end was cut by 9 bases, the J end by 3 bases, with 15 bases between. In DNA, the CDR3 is TGTGCCACAAGCCTGGGGGGAGTCTACGAGCAGTACTTC. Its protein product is CATSLGGVYEQYF.

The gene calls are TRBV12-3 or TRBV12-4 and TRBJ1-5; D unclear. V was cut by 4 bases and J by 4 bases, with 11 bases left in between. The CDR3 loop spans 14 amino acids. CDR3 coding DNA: TGTGCCAGCAGTTCCCGGGCCGGGAATCAGCCCCAGCATTTT. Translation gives CASSSRAGNQPQHF.

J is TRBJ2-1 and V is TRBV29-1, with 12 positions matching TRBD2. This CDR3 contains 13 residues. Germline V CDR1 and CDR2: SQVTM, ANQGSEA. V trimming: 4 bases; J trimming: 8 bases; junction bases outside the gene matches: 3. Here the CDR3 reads CSVATSGGDEQFF. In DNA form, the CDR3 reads TGCAGCGTTGCGACTAGCGGGGGTGATGAGCAGTTCTTC.

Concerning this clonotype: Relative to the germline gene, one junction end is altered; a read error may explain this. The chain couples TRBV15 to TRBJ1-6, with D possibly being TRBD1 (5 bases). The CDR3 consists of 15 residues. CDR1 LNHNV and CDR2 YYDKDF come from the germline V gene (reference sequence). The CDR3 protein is CATRQGGWFGSPLHF. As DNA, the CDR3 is TGTGCAACCAGGCAGGGTGGGTGGTTTGGTTCACCCCTCCACTTT.

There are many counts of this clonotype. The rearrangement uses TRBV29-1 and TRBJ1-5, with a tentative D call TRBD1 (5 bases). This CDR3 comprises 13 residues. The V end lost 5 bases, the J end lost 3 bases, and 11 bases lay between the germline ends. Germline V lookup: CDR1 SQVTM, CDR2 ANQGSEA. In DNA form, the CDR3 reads TGCAGCGTTCGACAGACTATCAATCAGCCCCAGCATTTT. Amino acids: CSVRQTINQPQHF.

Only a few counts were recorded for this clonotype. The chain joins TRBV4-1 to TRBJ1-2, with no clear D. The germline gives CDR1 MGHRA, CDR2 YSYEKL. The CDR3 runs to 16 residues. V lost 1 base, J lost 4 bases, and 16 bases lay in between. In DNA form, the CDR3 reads TGCGCCAGCAGCCAAGGTCCGACGCAACCCCCCTATGGCTACACCTTC. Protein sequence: CASSQGPTQPPYGYTF.

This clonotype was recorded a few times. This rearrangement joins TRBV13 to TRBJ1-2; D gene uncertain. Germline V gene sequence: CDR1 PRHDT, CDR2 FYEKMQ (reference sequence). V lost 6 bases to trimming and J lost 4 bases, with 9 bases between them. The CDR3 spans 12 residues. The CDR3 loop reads CASRTGFYGYTF. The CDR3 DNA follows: TGTGCCAGCAGGACCGGCTTCTATGGCTACACCTTC.

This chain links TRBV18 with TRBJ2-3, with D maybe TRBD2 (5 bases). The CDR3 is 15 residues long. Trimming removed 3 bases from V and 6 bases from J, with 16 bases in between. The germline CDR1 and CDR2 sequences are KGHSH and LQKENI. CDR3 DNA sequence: TGTGCCAGCTCACCGCTAGCCCGGGTATCGGATACGCAGTATTTT. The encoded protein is CASSPLARVSDTQYF. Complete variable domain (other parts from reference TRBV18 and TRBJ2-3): NAGVMQNPRHLVRRRGQEARLRCSPMKGHSHVYWYRQLPEEGLKFMVYLQKENIIDESGMPKERFSAEFPKEGPSILRIQQVVRGDSAAYFCASSPLARVSDTQYFGPGTRLTVL.

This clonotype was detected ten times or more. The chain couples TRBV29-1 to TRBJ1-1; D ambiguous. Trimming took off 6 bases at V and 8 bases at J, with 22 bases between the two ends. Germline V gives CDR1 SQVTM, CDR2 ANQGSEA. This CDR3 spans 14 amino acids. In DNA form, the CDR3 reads TGCAGCGTAGATCCTGAGAGTTTGCCCGGGGAAGCTTTCTTT. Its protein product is CSVDPESLPGEAFF.

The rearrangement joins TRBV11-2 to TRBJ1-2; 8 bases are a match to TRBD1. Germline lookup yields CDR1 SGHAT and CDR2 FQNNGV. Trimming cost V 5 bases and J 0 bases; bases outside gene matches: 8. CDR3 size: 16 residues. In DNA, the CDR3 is TGTGCCAGCAGCCCGGGACAGGCTTATTCTAACTATGGCTACACCTTC. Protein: CASSPGQAYSNYGYTF.

CDR3 region: CASGDGQGSEKLFF. In nucleotides, the CDR3 is TGTGCCAGCGGCGATGGACAGGGAAGCGAAAAACTGTTTTTT. This chain links TRBV5-8 with TRBJ1-4, with 8 bases that match TRBD1. This CDR3 spans 14 amino acids. The germline V gene has CDR1 SGHTS and CDR2 YDEGEE. The V and J ends lost 7 bases and 8 bases, in that order; junction bases with no gene match: 10. The full variable domain, in which reference TRBV5-8 and TRBJ1-4 provide the parts outside the CDR3, is EAGVTQSPTHLIKTRGQQATLRCSPISGHTSVYWYQQALGLGLQFLLWYDEGEERNRGNFPPRFSGRQFPNYSSELNVNALELEDSALYLCASGDGQGSEKLFFGSGTQLSVL.

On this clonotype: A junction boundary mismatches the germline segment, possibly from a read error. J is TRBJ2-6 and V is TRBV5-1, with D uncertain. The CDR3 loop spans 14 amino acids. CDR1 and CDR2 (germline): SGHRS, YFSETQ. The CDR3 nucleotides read TGCGCCAACAGCGCGAGCTCTGGGGCCAACGTCCTGACTTTC. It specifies CANSASSGANVLTF.

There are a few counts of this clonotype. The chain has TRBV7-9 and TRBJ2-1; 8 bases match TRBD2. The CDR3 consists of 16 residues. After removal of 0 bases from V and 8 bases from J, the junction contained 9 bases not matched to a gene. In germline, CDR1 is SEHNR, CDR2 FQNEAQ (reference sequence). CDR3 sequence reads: CASSLASGALSYEQFF. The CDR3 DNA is TGTGCCAGCAGCTTAGCTAGCGGGGCCCTCTCGTATGAGCAGTTCTTC.

The CDR3 DNA is TGTGCCAGCAGCCGCTCCGGGCCGCCCAGAGGGCTGTTTTTT. Translated, it gives CASSRSGPPRGLFF. The rearrangement joins TRBV14 to TRBJ1-4; D uncertain. Germline assignment: CDR1 SGHDN and CDR2 FVKESK. This CDR3 has 14 amino acids. V lost 4 bases, J lost 14 bases, and 20 bases lay in between.

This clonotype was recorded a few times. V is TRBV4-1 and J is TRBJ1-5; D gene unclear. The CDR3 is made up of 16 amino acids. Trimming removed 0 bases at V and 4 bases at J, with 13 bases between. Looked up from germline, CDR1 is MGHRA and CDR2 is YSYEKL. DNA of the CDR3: TGCGCCAGCAGCCAAGATACGGGCAGGTTGAATCAGCCCCAGCATTTT. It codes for CASSQDTGRLNQPQHF.

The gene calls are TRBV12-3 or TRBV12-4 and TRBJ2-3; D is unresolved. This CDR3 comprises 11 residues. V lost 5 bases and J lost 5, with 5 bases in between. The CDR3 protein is CASSTKDTQYF. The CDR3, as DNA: TGTGCCAGCAGTACGAAAGATACGCAGTATTTT.

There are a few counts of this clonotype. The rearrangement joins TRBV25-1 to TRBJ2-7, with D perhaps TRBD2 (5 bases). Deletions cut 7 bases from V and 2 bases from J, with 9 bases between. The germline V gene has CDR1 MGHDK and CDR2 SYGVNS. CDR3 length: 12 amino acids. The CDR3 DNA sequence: TGTGCCAGCACCTCCGGGGCCTACGAGCAGTACTTC. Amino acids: CASTSGAYEQYF.

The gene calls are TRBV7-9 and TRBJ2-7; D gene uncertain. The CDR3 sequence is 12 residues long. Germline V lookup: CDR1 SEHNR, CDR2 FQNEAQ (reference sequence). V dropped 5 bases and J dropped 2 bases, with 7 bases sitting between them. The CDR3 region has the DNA TGTGCCAGCAGCGACCAAACCTACGAGCAGTACTTC. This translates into CASSDQTYEQYF.

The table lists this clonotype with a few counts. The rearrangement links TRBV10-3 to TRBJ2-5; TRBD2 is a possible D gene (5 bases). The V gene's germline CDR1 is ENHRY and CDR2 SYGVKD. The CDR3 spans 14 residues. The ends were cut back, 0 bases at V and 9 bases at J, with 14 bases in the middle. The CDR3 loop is CAISESRAIGAQYF. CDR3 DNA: TGTGCCATCAGTGAGTCGAGGGCAATAGGAGCCCAGTACTTC.

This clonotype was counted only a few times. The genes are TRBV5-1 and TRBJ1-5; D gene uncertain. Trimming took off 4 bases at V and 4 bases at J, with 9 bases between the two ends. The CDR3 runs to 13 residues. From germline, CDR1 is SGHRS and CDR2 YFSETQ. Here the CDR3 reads CASSPDLNQPQHF. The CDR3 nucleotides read TGCGCCAGCAGCCCGGACCTTAATCAGCCCCAGCATTTT.

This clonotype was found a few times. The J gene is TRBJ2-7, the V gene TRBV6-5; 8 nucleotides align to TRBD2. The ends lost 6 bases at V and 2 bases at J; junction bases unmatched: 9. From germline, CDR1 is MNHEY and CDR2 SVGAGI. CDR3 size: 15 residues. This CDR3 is CASRPSGGGTYEQYF. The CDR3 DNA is TGTGCCAGCAGACCCTCTGGCGGGGGGACCTACGAGCAGTACTTC.

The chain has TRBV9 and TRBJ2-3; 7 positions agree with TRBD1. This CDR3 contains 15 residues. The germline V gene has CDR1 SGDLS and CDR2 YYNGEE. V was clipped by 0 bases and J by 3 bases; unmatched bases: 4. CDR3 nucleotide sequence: TGTGCCAGCAGCGTAGTGGGACAGAAGACAGATACGCAGTATTTT. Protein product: CASSVVGQKTDTQYF.